This T cell receptor (beta chain) appears in the sequencing data of a study of blood T cell repertoires in COVID-19. Across the study: COVID-19 samples collected from the United States, Italy and Spain covered acute and convalescent phases. From T cells, B-cell-depleted T cells, or PBMCs came the material, which was cDNA or gDNA.

Original processing methods: The authors estimated nucleated cell counts from reference gene primer amplification. Here immunoSEQ multiplex PCR was the method, and the copy in TCRdb shows in-frame clones only, minus some. V and J calls and clone size are those listed in that table; D and trimming were worked out from the DNA. The sample lists about 56,000 clones; approximately 84% were seen once. In Seattle, patients joined the study during active infection and were tracked longitudinally. CDR3 size: 15 residues. Germline lookup yields CDR1 GTSNPN and CDR2 SVGIG (reference sequence). Unmatched junction bases numbered 2, after V lost 0 bases and J lost 5 bases.

The sequenced material came from peripheral blood. The chain links TRBV30 to TRBJ2-1; 12 positions match TRBD2. The clonotype originates from a man aged 55 to 69 with COVID-19, enrolled during active disease. CDR3 sequence (DNA): TGTGCCTGGAGTGTGGGACTAGCGGGCCACAATGAGCAGTTCTTC. It specifies CAWSVGLAGHNEQFF.